Listed below are T cell receptor beta chains from one sample, sequenced in a study of T cells in Graves' hyperthyroidism and ophthalmopathy. TCRdb processed the multiplex PCR reads anew with MiXCR; each CDR3 protein has one entry. Of fewer than 700,000 distinct CDR3 sequences in the sample, about a sixth were seen once. Sequences were obtained from blood. Source of these receptors: a woman aged 30 to 39 with Graves' hyperthyroidism. Both conserved end residues are part of each CDR3. Each record gives: J gene, V gene, CDR3 protein.

J: TRBJ1-5; V: TRBV6-2/TRBV6-3; CDR3: CASSYLAQPQHF
J: TRBJ2-7; V: TRBV13; CDR3: CASSSTPGTSGRAHEQYF
J: TRBJ2-7; V: TRBV7-2; CDR3: CASSLTGPNSYEQYF
J: TRBJ2-7; V: TRBV29-1; CDR3: CSVEEARDSSYEQYF
J: TRBJ2-1; V: TRBV7-2; CDR3: CASSLDTGSYNEQFF
J: TRBJ2-1; V: TRBV12-3/TRBV12-4; CDR3: CASSLVAGELAPHEQFF
J: TRBJ2-7; V: TRBV20-1; CDR3: CSASKAGVPYEQYF
J: TRBJ2-7; V: TRBV12-3/TRBV12-4; CDR3: CASRGRAGYEQYF
J: TRBJ2-1; V: TRBV18; CDR3: CASSPRDRGTNEQFF
J: TRBJ2-7; V: TRBV20-1; CDR3: CSAGDKTSGSFYEQYF
J: TRBJ2-3; V: TRBV2; CDR3: CASSEPSGKEAHSTDTQYF
J: TRBJ1-1; V: TRBV2; CDR3: CASSGAGGRFTEAFF
J: TRBJ2-7; V: TRBV5-1; CDR3: CASSLSFEGVYEQYF
J: TRBJ2-5; V: TRBV20-1; CDR3: CSARNSQGRETQYF
J: TRBJ2-1; V: TRBV12-5; CDR3: CASGGQRGSYNEQFF
J: TRBJ2-7; V: TRBV20-1; CDR3: CSARQLAVSYEQYF
J: TRBJ1-5; V: TRBV6-1; CDR3: CASSASPGDSNQPQHF
J: TRBJ2-5; V: TRBV7-9; CDR3: CASSSKDRTQETQYF
J: TRBJ2-7; V: TRBV28; CDR3: CASSRLAYEQYF
J: TRBJ2-1; V: TRBV4-2; CDR3: CASSQDLAGGNNEQFF
J: TRBJ1-5; V: TRBV5-1; CDR3: CASSLEGSPQHF
J: TRBJ1-2; V: TRBV15; CDR3: CATSPPGVNYGHTF
J: TRBJ2-7; V: TRBV20-1; CDR3: CSASAPGRTFYEQYF
J: TRBJ2-1; V: TRBV30; CDR3: CAWSRVRNEQFF
J: TRBJ2-1; V: TRBV12-5; CDR3: CASGLGGYNEQFF
J: TRBJ1-6; V: TRBV3-1; CDR3: CASSLGTGLDSPLHF
J: TRBJ1-5; V: TRBV12-3/TRBV12-4; CDR3: CASSFGMAQPQHF
J: TRBJ2-3; V: TRBV7-2; CDR3: CASSLTPGTSGIIRPSTDTQYF
J: TRBJ2-6; V: TRBV7-3; CDR3: CASSLRSYSGANVLTF
J: TRBJ2-5; V: TRBV20-1; CDR3: CSASRGEATGLAGQETQYF
J: TRBJ2-5; V: TRBV18; CDR3: CASSPEVQETQYF
J: TRBJ2-7; V: TRBV28; CDR3: CASSKPYEQYF
J: TRBJ2-7; V: TRBV19; CDR3: CASSGGLAGDYEQYF
J: TRBJ2-7; V: TRBV6-5; CDR3: CASSLTFEQYF
J: TRBJ1-1; V: TRBV6-2/TRBV6-3; CDR3: CASRNGGQGKNTEAFF
J: TRBJ2-5; V: TRBV2; CDR3: CASKGHQNVPQETQYF
J: TRBJ2-1; V: TRBV20-1; CDR3: CSALPTSLYNEQFF
J: TRBJ2-5; V: TRBV2; CDR3: CASSERQSQETQYF
J: TRBJ1-5; V: TRBV12-3/TRBV12-4; CDR3: CASTWAPAQPQHF
J: TRBJ2-7; V: TRBV6-1; CDR3: CASSSNRGGEQYF
J: TRBJ2-3; V: TRBV28; CDR3: CASSPQTIFSGSAPDDTQYF
J: TRBJ2-7; V: TRBV7-9; CDR3: CASSSRTGVSYEQYF
J: TRBJ1-1; V: TRBV20-1; CDR3: CSARVRGSSGTEAFF
J: TRBJ1-2; V: TRBV29-1; CDR3: CSVEDGQGEVNGYTF
J: TRBJ2-5; V: TRBV11-2; CDR3: CASTPYGVGETQYF
J: TRBJ2-1; V: TRBV19; CDR3: CASSAKGAGVFNEQFF
J: TRBJ2-7; V: TRBV5-1; CDR3: CASGNGDSFYEQYF
J: TRBJ2-3; V: TRBV7-3; CDR3: CASSSRTSRSDTQYF
J: TRBJ2-7; V: TRBV10-3; CDR3: CAISLQGDEQYF
J: TRBJ1-5; V: TRBV10-2; CDR3: CASSDMGPNQPQHF
J: TRBJ2-1; V: TRBV7-3; CDR3: CASSSKAGGKHNEQFF
J: TRBJ1-1; V: TRBV2; CDR3: CASGSDSLGAAFF
J: TRBJ2-7; V: TRBV27; CDR3: CASSLFGTGRHEQYF
J: TRBJ2-1; V: TRBV2; CDR3: CASRVVLAGNEQFF
J: TRBJ2-5; V: TRBV7-8; CDR3: CASSLRRGAGGPGETQYF
J: TRBJ2-5; V: TRBV7-2; CDR3: CASSLLLAGTETQYF
J: TRBJ2-3; V: TRBV18; CDR3: CATSLMADTQYF
J: TRBJ1-5; V: TRBV27; CDR3: CASSPSGAILARGGQPQHF
J: TRBJ2-7; V: TRBV2; CDR3: CASLARNSYEQYF